These 7 T cell receptor beta chains originate from one sample sequenced in a study of T cell responses to AZD1222 COVID-19 vaccine (dated by TCRdb to the early 2020s). What this sample's time point label stands for: baseline before first vaccination. The library came from the immunoSEQ multiplex PCR assay. As stored in TCRdb, this immuneACCESS dataset retains in-frame rearrangements with V and J assigned. A fraction of the clones does not appear; measured against another copy, unresolved V genes explain less than half of the discrepancy, and the remainder lacks a known reason. The sample table records about 140,000 clones. The ten largest clonotypes hold about 2.2% of the sample. The sample taken for sequencing was peripheral blood. All receptors derive from an adult in good health.

V is TRBV18 and J is TRBJ1-1; D is unresolved. The V end was cut by 3 bases, the J end by 3 bases, with 8 bases between. Looked up from germline, CDR1 is KGHSH and CDR2 is LQKENI. The CDR3 length is 13 residues. The CDR3 loop reads CASSPARDTEAFF. The CDR3 nucleotides read TGTGCCAGCTCACCTGCAAGGGACACTGAAGCTTTCTTT.

The rearrangement uses TRBV5-1 and TRBJ2-7; possibly TRBD1 or TRBD2 for D (5 bases each). Trimming left V 0 bases short and J 5 bases short, with 15 bases between. This CDR3 comprises 15 residues. Germline assignment: CDR1 SGHRS and CDR2 YFSETQ. The CDR3 DNA follows: TGCGCCAGCAGCTTGGGGGGGAAACTGCGTGACGAGCAGTACTTC. Its translation: CASSLGGKLRDEQYF. The variable domain in full, with the rest retrieved from reference TRBV5-1 and TRBJ2-7, is KAGVTQTPRYLIKTRGQQVTLSCSPISGHRSVSWYQQTPGQGLQFLFEYFSETQRNKGNFPGRFSGRQFSNSRSEMNVSTLELGDSALYLCASSLGGKLRDEQYFGPGTRLTVT.

CDR3 in DNA: TGCGCCAGCAGCTCCAGCGGGGGGGCCGCTTACAATGAGCAGTTCTTC. It specifies CASSSSGGAAYNEQFF. The chain joins TRBV5-1 to TRBJ2-1, with 10 bases that match TRBD2. CDR3 length equals 16 residues. Germline lookup yields CDR1 SGHRS and CDR2 YFSETQ. V trimming: 3 bases; J trimming: 4 bases; junction bases outside the gene matches: 7.

CDR3 region: CASSEFGTGVYGYTF. The CDR3 DNA reads TGTGCCAGCAGTGAATTTGGGACAGGGGTCTATGGCTACACCTTC. The genes are TRBV6-1 and TRBJ1-2, with 10 positions matching TRBD1. Germline CDR1 is MNHNS and CDR2 is SASEGT. Unmatched junction bases numbered 4, after V lost 2 bases and J lost 4 bases. There are 15 residues in the CDR3.

This sequence joins TRBV6-4 and TRBJ1-3; no definite D call. The germline gives CDR1 MRHNA, CDR2 SNTAGT. This CDR3 has 15 residues. V lost 4 bases and J lost 0, with 10 bases in between. The CDR3 DNA sequence: TGTGCCAGCAGTGCCGACGGGAACTCTGGAAACACCATATATTTT. Translation: CASSADGNSGNTIYF.

The V gene is TRBV18, the J gene TRBJ1-1; 7 bases fit TRBD1. With 1 base clipped from V and 1 base from J, the junction kept 6 bases outside the gene matches. The CDR3 contains 16 residues. The germline V gene encodes CDR1 KGHSH and CDR2 LQKENI. The CDR3 is CASSPLGTAANTEAFF. The CDR3 bases are TGTGCCAGCTCACCACTCGGGACAGCCGCGAACACTGAAGCTTTCTTT.

The J gene is TRBJ1-4, the V gene TRBV5-1; TRBD1 agrees at 12 bases. V shed 5 bases and J 7 bases; nucleotides not matched to a gene: 6. Germline values: CDR1 SGHRS, CDR2 YFSETQ. The CDR3 spans 15 residues. The CDR3 DNA is TGCGCCAGCAGAGGGACAGGGGGCCGGAGTGAAAAACTGTTTTTT. This encodes CASRGTGGRSEKLFF. The entire variable domain, with the rest obtained from reference TRBV5-1 and TRBJ1-4, is as follows: KAGVTQTPRYLIKTRGQQVTLSCSPISGHRSVSWYQQTPGQGLQFLFEYFSETQRNKGNFPGRFSGRQFSNSRSEMNVSTLELGDSALYLCASRGTGGRSEKLFFGSGTQLSVL.